A selection of T cell receptor beta chains follows, all from one sample in a study of OX40 agonist ivuxolimab in advanced cancers. The repertoire was sequenced with immunoSEQ multiplex PCR; TCRdb's copy has only in-frame clones and lacks some. The data hold roughly 80,000 clones, with just over 85% observed a single time. The sample was CD4+ or CD8+ T cells sorted from blood, taken in a trial of the OX40 agonist ivuxolimab. Receptor source: an adult with an advanced solid tumor such as melanoma, head and neck, liver or kidney cancer. CDR3s include the opening cysteine and the closing phenylalanine or tryptophan. The order of the fields is clone size, CDR3 length, D gene, V gene, J gene, CDR3 protein, CDR3 DNA. D genes are given only for firm matches. Clone sizes are given selectively: once, few, many, or a class where the clone is expanded.

>once|15|TRBD2|TRBV14|TRBJ2-2
CASSQVGGAAGELFF
TGTGCCAGCAGCCAAGTGGGAGGGGCCGCCGGGGAGCTGTTTTTT
>.|16|TRBD1|TRBV19|TRBJ1-2
CASSSMTGRGGSGYTF
TGTGCCAGTAGTTCGATGACAGGGAGAGGTGGGAGTGGCTACACCTTC
>.|15|.|TRBV7-9|TRBJ1-5
CASSLGDYSNQPQHF
TGTGCCAGCAGCTTAGGGGATTATAGCAATCAGCCCCAGCATTTT
>.|14|TRBD1|TRBV2|TRBJ1-6
CASSVTGANSPLHF
TGTGCCAGCAGTGTAACAGGGGCAAATTCACCCCTCCACTTT
>.|14|.|TRBV6-1|TRBJ2-7
CASSGQSGTYEQYF
TGTGCCAGCAGTGGACAGTCTGGTACCTACGAGCAGTACTTC
>.|13|.|TRBV28|TRBJ1-2
CASSLGPRGGATF
TGTGCCAGCAGTTTGGGGCCTCGGGGCGGGGCCACCTTC
>once|13|.|TRBV5-6|TRBJ2-2
CASSLRGPGELFF
TGTGCCAGCAGCTTACGGGGGCCCGGGGAGCTGTTTTTT
>once|11|.|TRBV6-9|TRBJ2-7
CASLPRPFQYF
TGTGCCAGCCTGCCCAGGCCTTTTCAGTACTTC
>.|13|.|TRBV28|TRBJ1-1
CASRSGANTEAFF
TGTGCCAGCAGGTCCGGGGCGAACACTGAAGCTTTCTTT
>.|13|TRBD2|TRBV11-2|TRBJ2-1
CASRAGGRNEQFF
TGTGCCAGCAGAGCGGGGGGGCGGAATGAGCAGTTCTTC
>.|16|.|TRBV28|TRBJ1-2
CASSLRLLDITYGYTF
TGTGCCAGCAGTTTACGCCTCTTGGATATAACCTATGGCTACACCTTC
>.|16|TRBD2|TRBV19|TRBJ2-5
CASSIDRASGQETQYF
TGTGCCAGTAGTATAGATCGTGCTAGCGGGCAAGAGACCCAGTACTTC
>.|16|.|TRBV15|TRBJ1-2
CATRIDRGRANYGYTF
TGTGCCACCAGGATAGATCGGGGGCGAGCTAACTATGGCTACACCTTC
>few|13|.|TRBV7-6|TRBJ1-5
CASSLEGKQPQHF
TGTGCCAGCAGCTTAGAAGGGAAACAGCCCCAGCATTTT
>.|14|.|TRBV28|TRBJ1-5
CASSVQYSNQPQHF
TGTGCCAGCAGTGTCCAGTATAGCAATCAGCCCCAGCATTTT
>.|15|TRBD1|TRBV11-2|TRBJ1-1
CASTTTGARNTEAFF
TGTGCCAGCACCACGACAGGGGCCCGGAACACTGAAGCTTTCTTT
>.|14|.|TRBV7-9|TRBJ1-1
CASSFGRDHTEAFF
TGTGCCAGCAGCTTTGGGCGGGATCACACTGAAGCTTTCTTT
>.|13|TRBD1|TRBV6-1|TRBJ2-7
CASRGQSYGEQYF
TGTGCCAGCAGGGGACAGTCTTATGGGGAGCAGTACTTC
>.|14|.|TRBV5-1|TRBJ1-2
CASSFTGSRNGYTF
TGCGCCAGCAGCTTCACCGGGTCTCGGAACGGCTACACCTTC
>.|14|TRBD2|TRBV11-2|TRBJ2-7
CASSSGLDTHEQYF
TGTGCCAGCAGCTCCGGACTAGACACCCACGAGCAGTACTTC
>.|16|.|TRBV21-1|TRBJ1-5
CASSKAGGLSNQPQHF
TGTGCCAGCAGCAAAGCAGGGGGCCTGAGCAATCAGCCCCAGCATTTT
>once|15|.|TRBV27|TRBJ2-3
CASSPSGFITDTQYF
TGTGCCAGCAGTCCTTCCGGGTTTATAACAGATACGCAGTATTTT
>.|17|.|TRBV7-7|TRBJ2-2
CASSMALVGGNTGELFF
TGTGCCAGCAGCATGGCTTTGGTTGGGGGAAACACCGGGGAGCTGTTTTTT
>.|14|.|TRBV10-3|TRBJ2-1
CAISEQGSGNEQFF
TGTGCCATCAGTGAGCAGGGCAGTGGCAATGAGCAGTTCTTC
>.|13|.|TRBV6-4|TRBJ2-5
CASSRDTQETQYF
TGTGCCAGCAGCCGGGACACCCAAGAGACCCAGTACTTC
>.|14|TRBD1|TRBV5-4|TRBJ2-7
CASNPWDSSYEQYF
TGTGCCAGCAACCCTTGGGACAGTAGCTACGAGCAGTACTTC
>.|14|TRBD1|TRBV5-1|TRBJ2-5
CASSWGTETETQYF
TGCGCCAGCAGCTGGGGGACAGAAACAGAGACCCAGTACTTC
>few|14|TRBD1|TRBV10-3|TRBJ1-4
CAIRSGGSNEKLFF
TGTGCCATCAGATCAGGGGGCTCTAATGAAAAACTGTTTTTT
>.|13|.|TRBV6-4|TRBJ2-7
CASSDPGVHEQYF
TGTGCCAGCAGTGACCCCGGGGTCCACGAGCAGTACTTC
>once|15|.|TRBV4-2|TRBJ2-1
CASSREGASTNEQFF
TGTGCCAGCAGCCGAGAAGGTGCTAGTACTAATGAGCAGTTCTTC
>.|14|.|TRBV16|TRBJ1-5
CASRPIGVTQPQHF
TGTGCCAGCAGACCTATTGGGGTGACTCAGCCCCAGCATTTT
>.|11|.|TRBV7-2|TRBJ2-7
CASSLGDEQYF
TGTGCCAGCAGCTTAGGTGACGAGCAGTACTTC
>.|16|.|TRBV7-2|TRBJ2-1
CASSLGRSRYRNEQFF
TGTGCCAGCAGCTTAGGTAGATCTCGGTATCGCAATGAGCAGTTCTTC
>.|14|.|TRBV28|TRBJ2-7
CASSFSNPTYEQYF
TGTGCCAGCAGTTTCTCGAACCCAACCTACGAGCAGTACTTC
>.|15|TRBD2|TRBV5-1|TRBJ2-7
CASSKTSGGNYEQYF
TGCGCCAGCAGCAAGACTAGCGGGGGGAACTACGAGCAGTACTTC
>once|14|TRBD1|TRBV19|TRBJ2-5
CASKTGTEQETQYF
TGTGCCAGTAAAACCGGGACAGAGCAAGAGACCCAGTACTTC
>.|15|.|TRBV5-1|TRBJ1-1
CASSLGGQINTEAFF
TGCGCCAGCAGCTTGGGAGGGCAGATAAACACTGAAGCTTTCTTT
>.|12|.|TRBV28|TRBJ2-7
CASSGGTYEQYF
TGTGCCAGCAGTGGGGGGACCTACGAGCAGTACTTC
>.|19|.|TRBV4-3|TRBJ1-5
CASSQDLGAGVFSNQPQHF
TGCGCCAGCAGCCAAGATCTAGGGGCAGGGGTTTTTAGCAATCAGCCCCAGCATTTT
>.|16|TRBD2|TRBV9|TRBJ2-1
CASSIRLAGEYNEQFF
TGTGCCAGCAGCATCAGACTAGCGGGGGAATACAATGAGCAGTTCTTC
>.|16|TRBD1|TRBV19|TRBJ2-7
CASSRADRGPTYEQYF
TGTGCCAGTAGTCGCGCCGACAGGGGGCCGACCTACGAGCAGTACTTC
>.|13|.|TRBV7-2|TRBJ2-3
CASSLEPTVTQYF
TGTGCCAGCAGCTTAGAGCCGACAGTTACGCAGTATTTT
>.|19|TRBD1|TRBV7-2|TRBJ2-6
CASSRQGSTLRSGANVLTF
TGTGCCAGCAGCCGACAGGGCTCCACTCTTCGGTCTGGGGCCAACGTCCTGACTTTC
>.|13|.|TRBV7-3|TRBJ2-1
CASGTPGTHEQFF
TGTGCCAGCGGGACTCCCGGGACCCATGAGCAGTTCTTC
>.|15|TRBD1|TRBV5-4|TRBJ2-2
CASSLPGTGVGELFF
TGTGCCAGCAGCTTGCCCGGGACAGGGGTGGGGGAGCTGTTTTTT
>.|17|.|TRBV2|TRBJ2-7
CASSEAQSGTISYEQYF
TGTGCCAGCAGTGAAGCGCAGAGCGGTACGATCTCCTACGAGCAGTACTTC
>.|15|.|TRBV7-8|TRBJ1-2
CASSLAPRSSYGYTF
TGTGCCAGCAGCTTAGCCCCACGGTCATCCTATGGCTACACCTTC
>once|15|.|TRBV28|TRBJ1-3
CASSLLTGSGNTIYF
TGTGCCAGCAGTTTACTTACAGGGTCTGGAAACACCATATATTTT
>.|14|TRBD1|TRBV10-3|TRBJ2-7
CAIKNRDSSYEQYF
TGTGCCATCAAAAACCGGGACAGCAGCTACGAGCAGTACTTC
>.|15|TRBD1|TRBV28|TRBJ2-3
CASITGGAKEDTQYF
TGTGCCAGCATAACAGGGGGCGCTAAGGAGGATACGCAGTATTTT
>.|14|.|TRBV6-1|TRBJ2-1
CASRGRGSYNEQFF
TGTGCCAGCAGAGGGAGGGGGTCCTACAATGAGCAGTTCTTC